This is a list of T cell receptor beta chains from one sample in a study of T cell changes during pregnancy in multiple sclerosis. Sequencing used immunoSEQ multiplex PCR; TCRdb keeps in-frame clones, though not all of them. This sample has under 65,000 clones, with about nine tenths found just once. The source material was CD4+ T cells from peripheral blood mononuclear cells, sampled after pregnancy. The source of these receptors is a female donor in good health, enrolled as a control in a pregnancy study. Each CDR3 is given with its conserved first and last residue. The D gene is left open where the match is weak. Rows give clone size only sometimes, using once, few, many, or a class for an expanded clone.

j_call,cdr3_length,clone_size,d_call,v_call,cdr3_nt,cdr3_aa
TRBJ2-3,16,NA,NA,TRBV6-4,TGTGCCAGCAGTGACTCCGGAGGGGCAGGGACAGATACGCAGTATTTT,CASSDSGGAGTDTQYF
TRBJ2-1,17,NA,TRBD2,TRBV29-1,TGCAGCGCCGCGGGACTAGCGGAGATTTCCCGTTACAATGAGCAGTTCTTC,CSAAGLAEISRYNEQFF
TRBJ1-1,17,NA,TRBD1,TRBV10-3,TGTGCCATCAGTCGCCAACCGGGACAGGGGAAAAACACTGAAGCTTTCTTT,CAISRQPGQGKNTEAFF
TRBJ2-7,14,NA,NA,TRBV27,TGTGCCAGCAGTTTTTCGCAGGGGCGTTACGAGCAGTACTTC,CASSFSQGRYEQYF
TRBJ2-2,15,once,TRBD1,TRBV6-4,TGTGCCAGCAGCACCGGGACAGGTAGGACCGGGGAGCTGTTTTTT,CASSTGTGRTGELFF
TRBJ2-5,15,NA,NA,TRBV9,TGTGCCAGCAGCGTAGGACCCAGGGGCGGAGAGACCCAGTACTTC,CASSVGPRGGETQYF
TRBJ1-5,15,NA,NA,TRBV27,TGTGCCAGCAGTTTAATGAGTACAGGGAATCAGCCCCAGCATTTT,CASSLMSTGNQPQHF
TRBJ1-2,14,NA,TRBD1,TRBV6-5,TGTGCCAGCAGTTGGACAGGGGGCGTCTATGGCTACACCTTC,CASSWTGGVYGYTF
TRBJ2-1,17,NA,TRBD2,TRBV4-1,TGCGCCAGCAGCCACCGCATAGCGGGAGGGAACTACAATGAGCAGTTCTTC,CASSHRIAGGNYNEQFF
TRBJ1-4,15,NA,TRBD1,TRBV5-6,TGTGCCAGCAGCTCCCCGACAGGGGTAGGTGAAAAACTGTTTTTT,CASSSPTGVGEKLFF
TRBJ1-2,13,NA,TRBD1,TRBV19,TGTGCCACCCACGGACAGGGACTCTATGGCTACACCTTC,CATHGQGLYGYTF
TRBJ2-1,16,NA,TRBD2,TRBV5-1,TGCGCCAGCAGCTCTCCGGGACTAGCGGGAATGGATGAGCAGTTCTTC,CASSSPGLAGMDEQFF
TRBJ1-2,12,NA,NA,TRBV6-5,TGTGCCAGCAGTGACCGACAGTATGGCTACACCTTC,CASSDRQYGYTF
TRBJ1-1,12,NA,TRBD1,TRBV29-1,TGCAGCGGCCGACAGGGAAACACTGAAGCTTTCTTT,CSGRQGNTEAFF
TRBJ2-5,14,once,TRBD2,TRBV7-2,TGTGCCAGCAGCCGTAGCGGGGACTCTAAGACCCAGTACTTC,CASSRSGDSKTQYF
TRBJ1-2,14,few,TRBD1,TRBV28,TGTGCCAGCAGCTACGGGACAGGACCCTATGGCTACACCTTC,CASSYGTGPYGYTF
TRBJ2-2,15,NA,TRBD1,TRBV7-3,TGTGCCAGCAGCCCCGCAGGGGGCGAGGCCGGGGAGCTGTTTTTT,CASSPAGGEAGELFF
TRBJ2-5,16,NA,TRBD1,TRBV7-6,TGTGCCAGCAGTTATACCGGGACAGTTGGACAAGAGACCCAGTACTTC,CASSYTGTVGQETQYF
TRBJ2-1,16,NA,NA,TRBV19,TGTGCCAGTAGCCTCCTCCAGGGGGGCGGGTGGAATGAGCAGTTCTTC,CASSLLQGGGWNEQFF
TRBJ1-3,15,NA,NA,TRBV7-6,TGTGCCAGCAGCTCTAGCTCCTATACAGGAAACACCATATATTTT,CASSSSSYTGNTIYF
TRBJ1-1,13,NA,NA,TRBV27,TGTGCCAGCAGATCGACAATGAACACTGAAGCTTTCTTT,CASRSTMNTEAFF
TRBJ2-2,17,NA,NA,TRBV19,TGTGCCAGTAGTTCAGGGTTTAGACATTCGTACACCGGGGAGCTGTTTTTT,CASSSGFRHSYTGELFF
TRBJ2-2,12,NA,NA,TRBV30,TGTGCCTGGGGCCCCCTCACCGGGGAGCTGTTTTTT,CAWGPLTGELFF
TRBJ2-7,17,NA,NA,TRBV27,TGTGCCAGCAGTTTATTTTACCGCGGGCAGGGGGGCCACGAGCAGTACTTC,CASSLFYRGQGGHEQYF
TRBJ2-1,18,NA,TRBD2,TRBV4-1,TGCGCCAGCAGCCAAGGTCCCCTAGCGGGGGGTCCTTACAATGAGCAGTTCTTC,CASSQGPLAGGPYNEQFF
TRBJ1-2,15,NA,TRBD1,TRBV28,TGTGCCAGCAGTCCTCACGACAGGGCATACTATGGCTACACCTTC,CASSPHDRAYYGYTF
TRBJ1-3,15,NA,NA,TRBV7-6,TGTGCCAGCAGCCTGGCCCAGGGGATAGGAAACACCATATATTTT,CASSLAQGIGNTIYF
TRBJ2-3,16,NA,TRBD2,TRBV5-1,TGCGCCAGCAGCTTGAGCGGGGCTGGTGGGACAGATACGCAGTATTTT,CASSLSGAGGTDTQYF
TRBJ2-7,16,NA,TRBD1,TRBV18,TGTGCCAGCTCACCACCCTCATCAGGACAGGGCTACGAGCAGTACTTC,CASSPPSSGQGYEQYF
TRBJ2-7,15,NA,TRBD2,TRBV9,TGTGCCAGCAGCACCTCACTAGCGGGGGCAAACGAGCAGTACTTC,CASSTSLAGANEQYF
TRBJ2-1,12,NA,NA,TRBV5-1,TGCGCCAGCAGCGCGGAGGGGAATCAGCAGTTCTTC,CASSAEGNQQFF
TRBJ1-5,15,NA,NA,TRBV6-5,TGTGCCAGCAGTTACTCGACGGGCAGGGATCAGCCCCAGCATTTT,CASSYSTGRDQPQHF
TRBJ1-2,14,NA,TRBD1,TRBV30,TGTGCCTGGAAGGAAACAGGGGGCAACTATGGCTACACCTTC,CAWKETGGNYGYTF
TRBJ2-2,14,NA,TRBD2,TRBV6-1,TGTGCCAGTATGACTAGCGGGAACACCGGGGAGCTGTTTTTT,CASMTSGNTGELFF
TRBJ1-1,19,NA,TRBD1,TRBV9,TGTGCCAGCAGCGTAGGCCAACTGGGGCCCGGGACAGGGAACACTGAAGCTTTCTTT,CASSVGQLGPGTGNTEAFF
TRBJ2-7,14,NA,NA,TRBV6-1,TGTGCCAGCAGAGACCCTAGCCCTGGAGGCGAGCAGTACTTC,CASRDPSPGGEQYF
TRBJ2-3,17,NA,TRBD2,TRBV4-1,TGCGCCAGCAGCCAGACAGGGACTAGCGGCACTCTGGATACGCAGTATTTT,CASSQTGTSGTLDTQYF
TRBJ2-3,16,NA,TRBD2,TRBV5-1,TGCGCCAGCAGCTTAGGGGCTAGCGGTAGGACAGATACGCAGTATTTT,CASSLGASGRTDTQYF
TRBJ1-2,13,NA,NA,TRBV19,TGTGCCAGTAGTCCCGACCCGGGCTATGGCTACACCTTC,CASSPDPGYGYTF
TRBJ2-7,12,NA,NA,TRBV19,TGTGCCAGTAGCAGGGGATGGGAGGAGCAGTACTTC,CASSRGWEEQYF
TRBJ2-3,13,once,NA,TRBV27,TGTGCCAGCAGTATTCGGAGGACAGATACGCAGTATTTT,CASSIRRTDTQYF
TRBJ1-2,12,NA,NA,TRBV6-5,TGTGCCAGCACGGCAGGGGACTATGGCTACACCTTC,CASTAGDYGYTF
TRBJ1-2,14,NA,NA,TRBV19,TGTGCCAGTAAAGGGGCCCCCTCCGTATATGGCTACACCTTC,CASKGAPSVYGYTF
TRBJ2-4,15,NA,TRBD1,TRBV19,TGTGCCAGTAGTATCGACAGGGTAGCCAAAAACATTCAGTACTTC,CASSIDRVAKNIQYF
TRBJ1-5,11,NA,NA,TRBV6-5,TGTGCCAGCATGGCTCTGTGGCCCCAGCATTTT,CASMALWPQHF
TRBJ2-5,14,NA,TRBD2,TRBV6-5,TGTGCCAGCAGCGCCGGGACTAGTCCGGAGACCCAGTACTTC,CASSAGTSPETQYF
TRBJ2-7,15,NA,TRBD2,TRBV5-6,TGTGCCAGGAACAAGCGGGACCGAGGCTCCTACGAGCAGTACTTC,CARNKRDRGSYEQYF
TRBJ1-2,14,NA,TRBD1,TRBV6-6,TGTGCCAGCAGTGCGACAGGGTCCAACTATGGCTACACCTTC,CASSATGSNYGYTF
TRBJ1-4,13,NA,NA,TRBV6-1,TGTGCCAGCAGTGAAAGGGGCTGGGAAAAACTGTTTTTT,CASSERGWEKLFF
TRBJ1-1,13,NA,NA,TRBV13,TGTGCCAGCAGCCCAAACCCGGGCACTGAAGCTTTCTTT,CASSPNPGTEAFF
TRBJ2-7,15,NA,NA,TRBV4-2,TGTGCCAGCAGCCAAGTGGCAGTGCCCTCTGAAGAGCAGTACTTC,CASSQVAVPSEEQYF
TRBJ1-4,13,NA,NA,TRBV29-1,TGCAGCGTTGATGCGGGGACGGACGAAAAACTGTTTTTT,CSVDAGTDEKLFF
TRBJ2-7,15,NA,TRBD2,TRBV11-2,TGTGCCAGCAGCCTGGGACTAGCGGGGAAGGGCGAGCAGTACTTC,CASSLGLAGKGEQYF
TRBJ2-3,16,NA,TRBD2,TRBV19,TGTGCCAGTAGTATCTTGGAGGCGGGAGGGAAAGATACGCAGTATTTT,CASSILEAGGKDTQYF